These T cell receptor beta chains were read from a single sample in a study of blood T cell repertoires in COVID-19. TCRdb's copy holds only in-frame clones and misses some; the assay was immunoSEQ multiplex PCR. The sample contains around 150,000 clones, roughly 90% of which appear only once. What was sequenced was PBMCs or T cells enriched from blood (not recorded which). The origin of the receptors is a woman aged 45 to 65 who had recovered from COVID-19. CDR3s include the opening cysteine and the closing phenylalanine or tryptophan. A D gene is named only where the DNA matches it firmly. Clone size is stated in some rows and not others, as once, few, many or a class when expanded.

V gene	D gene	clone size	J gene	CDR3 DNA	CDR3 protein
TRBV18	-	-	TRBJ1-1	TGTGCCAGCTCACCGCGGGCGGAGACTGAAGCTTTCTTT	CASSPRAETEAFF
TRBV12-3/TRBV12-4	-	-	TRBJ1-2	TGTGCCAGCACCCTTCCAGGGTATGGCTACACCTTC	CASTLPGYGYTF
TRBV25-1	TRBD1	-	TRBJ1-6	TGTGCCAGCAGTGAATCCGGACAGGGTTATAGTTCACCCCTCCACTTT	CASSESGQGYSSPLHF
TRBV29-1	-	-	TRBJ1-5	TGCAGCGTTGAACAGGCGGGGCAGCCCCAGCATTTT	CSVEQAGQPQHF
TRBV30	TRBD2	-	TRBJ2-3	TGTGCCTGGAGTAGCGGGGGGGCCACGCAGTATTTT	CAWSSGGATQYF
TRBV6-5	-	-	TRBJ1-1	TGTGCCAGCAGTTCCCCGAGCAGGGGCCAGAACACTGAAGCTTTCTTT	CASSSPSRGQNTEAFF
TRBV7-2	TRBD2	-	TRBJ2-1	TGTGCCAGCAGCACCGCAAAAGGACTAGCGGGGGCCAATGAGCAGTTCTTC	CASSTAKGLAGANEQFF
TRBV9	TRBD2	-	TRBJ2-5	TGTGCCAGCAGCGTAGGTACTAGCGGGGGCTTTTCCCCATCCCAGTACTTC	CASSVGTSGGFSPSQYF
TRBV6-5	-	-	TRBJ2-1	TGTGCCAGCATGCTAGGCTACAATGAGCAGTTCTTC	CASMLGYNEQFF
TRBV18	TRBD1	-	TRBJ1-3	TGTGCCAGCTCACGTTCGAGACAGGGTGAAGCTGGAAACACCATATATTTT	CASSRSRQGEAGNTIYF
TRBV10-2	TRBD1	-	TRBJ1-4	TGCGCCAGCAATGACAGGGGTGGTAATGAAAAACTGTTTTTT	CASNDRGGNEKLFF
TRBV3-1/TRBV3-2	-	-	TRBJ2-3	TGTGCCAGCAGGCCTAAGGGGGGGCTAGCCTTGGTTGGAGATACGCAGTATTTT	CASRPKGGLALVGDTQYF
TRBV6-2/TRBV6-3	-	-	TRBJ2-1	TGTGCCAGCAGTTACCAGGGGTGGGAGTTCTTC	CASSYQGWEFF
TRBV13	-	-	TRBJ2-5	TGTGCCAGCAGCCCGGGGGAGACCCAGTACTTC	CASSPGETQYF
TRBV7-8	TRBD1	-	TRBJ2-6	TGTGCCAGCAGCCCCCCCGTGGGACAGGGCCTCGGGGCCAACGTCCTGACTTTC	CASSPPVGQGLGANVLTF
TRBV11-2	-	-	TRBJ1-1	TGTGCCAGCAGCTTATTAGGGAGTGGCCTGGCGAACACTGAAGCTTTCTTT	CASSLLGSGLANTEAFF
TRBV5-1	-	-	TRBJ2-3	TGCGCCAGCAGCCTTTCCTTCGGGGATACGCAGTATTTT	CASSLSFGDTQYF
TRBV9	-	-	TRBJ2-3	TGTGCCAGCAGCGTGCGGGACCTAAGAACCACAGATACGCAGTATTTT	CASSVRDLRTTDTQYF
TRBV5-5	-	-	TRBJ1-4	TGTGCCAGCAGATTCGGTCCCAATGAAAAACTGTTTTTT	CASRFGPNEKLFF
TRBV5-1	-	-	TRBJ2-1	TGCGCCAGCAGCTTGGACGGGAGCAATGAGCAGTTCTTC	CASSLDGSNEQFF
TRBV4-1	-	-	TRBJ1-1	TGCGCCAGCAGCCTCCTAGGCTCTGAAGCTTTCTTT	CASSLLGSEAFF
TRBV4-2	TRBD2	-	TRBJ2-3	TGTGCCAGCAGCCAAGTTCCTAGCGGGGGGGCCCCAGATACGCAGTATTTT	CASSQVPSGGAPDTQYF
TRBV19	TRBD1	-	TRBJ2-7	TGTGCCAGTAGTCCGGGGACAGGGGATGGATACGAGCAGTACTTC	CASSPGTGDGYEQYF
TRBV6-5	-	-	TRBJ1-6	TGTGCCAGCAGTACCGACAGTAATAATTCACCCCTCCACTTT	CASSTDSNNSPLHF
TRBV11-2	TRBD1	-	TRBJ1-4	TGTGCCAGCAGACGACAGACAGGGGACGGGCAGGAAAAACTGTTTTTT	CASRRQTGDGQEKLFF
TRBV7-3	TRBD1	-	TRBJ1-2	TGTGCCAGCAGCTCCCGAACGACAGGGGGGTTCTATGGCTACACCTTC	CASSSRTTGGFYGYTF
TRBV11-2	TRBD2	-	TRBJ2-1	TGTGCCAGCAGCCAGACTAGCGGGGGTTTTAATGAGCAGTTCTTC	CASSQTSGGFNEQFF
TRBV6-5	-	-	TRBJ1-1	TGTGCCAGCAGTTCGCTAGTAATGAACACTGAAGCTTTCTTT	CASSSLVMNTEAFF
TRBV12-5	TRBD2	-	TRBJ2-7	TGTGCTAGTGGTTTCTCCCCTACGGGACTAGCGGGGGTCCCCTACGAGCAGTACTTC	CASGFSPTGLAGVPYEQYF
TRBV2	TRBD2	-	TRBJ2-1	TGTGCCAGCATCAGACTAGCGGGGGGCACCTACAATGAGCAGTTCTTC	CASIRLAGGTYNEQFF
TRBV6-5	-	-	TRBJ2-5	TGTGCCAGCCCCCTGGGCAGGGCTTACCAAGAGACCCAGTACTTC	CASPLGRAYQETQYF
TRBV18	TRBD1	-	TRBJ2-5	TGTGCCAGCTCACCACTCTCGGGACAGGGAATAAGAAAGGACTTC	CASSPLSGQGIRKDF
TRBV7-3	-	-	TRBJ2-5	TGTGCCAGCAGCTGGTCCACAGGGTATCAAGAGACCCAGTACTTC	CASSWSTGYQETQYF
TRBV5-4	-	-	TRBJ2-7	TGTGCCAGCAGCGAAAGGGCGGGTTCCTACGAGCAGTACTTC	CASSERAGSYEQYF
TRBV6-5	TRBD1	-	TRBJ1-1	TGTGCCAGCGAGTTACAGGGGGTTGGTGAAGCTTTCTTT	CASELQGVGEAFF
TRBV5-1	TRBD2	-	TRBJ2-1	TGCGCCAGCAGCTTGGAGGGACTAGGGAACAATGAGCAGTTCTTC	CASSLEGLGNNEQFF
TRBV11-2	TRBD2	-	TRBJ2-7	TGTGCCAGCAGTCCGCGCCGACTAGCCGGGGACTACGAGCAGTACTTC	CASSPRRLAGDYEQYF
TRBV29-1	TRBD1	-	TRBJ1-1	TGCAGCATACCGAGGGACAGGGAGGCTGAAGCTTTCTTT	CSIPRDREAEAFF
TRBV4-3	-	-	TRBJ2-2	TGCGCCAGCAGCCGCGACCGGGTCGGGGAGCTGTTTTTT	CASSRDRVGELFF
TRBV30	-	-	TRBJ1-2	TGTGCCTGGAGATACCCCTCTGGAGCCGCTCGGGTCACTAACTATGGCTACACCTTC	CAWRYPSGAARVTNYGYTF
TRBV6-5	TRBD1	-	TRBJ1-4	TGTGCCAGCAGTTACGGGACAGGGACTGAAAAACTGTTTTTT	CASSYGTGTEKLFF
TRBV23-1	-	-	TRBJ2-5	TGCGCCAGCAGTCAATCTAGAGGGTTTTGGGAGACCCAGTACTTC	CASSQSRGFWETQYF
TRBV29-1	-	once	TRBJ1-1	TGCAGCGGGAGAGGCGGGCGGGGGAACACTGAAGCTTTCTTT	CSGRGGRGNTEAFF
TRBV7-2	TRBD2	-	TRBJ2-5	TGTGCCAGCAGCTTAGCTTCTAGCGGGGAGGAGACCCAGTACTTC	CASSLASSGEETQYF
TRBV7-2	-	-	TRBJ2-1	TGTGCCAGCAGCTTTACCTCCGGGACACTTTACAATGAGCAGTTCTTC	CASSFTSGTLYNEQFF
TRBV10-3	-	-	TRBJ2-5	TGTGCCATCAGTGCAGGGTTCCAAGAGACCCAGTACTTC	CAISAGFQETQYF
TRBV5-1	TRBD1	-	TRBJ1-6	TGCGCCAGCAGCGGGGAGGGACAGGGGAATTCACCCCTCCACTTT	CASSGEGQGNSPLHF
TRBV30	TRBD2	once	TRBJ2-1	TGTGCCTACGGGGGGTCCTACAATGAGCAGTTCTTC	CAYGGSYNEQFF
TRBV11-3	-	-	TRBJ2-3	TGTGCCAGCAGCTTAGGGCGGAGCACAGATACGCAGTATTTT	CASSLGRSTDTQYF
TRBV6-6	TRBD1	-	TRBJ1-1	TGTGCCAGTTCTTCGCCAGGGGGTAACACTGAAGCTTTCTTT	CASSSPGGNTEAFF
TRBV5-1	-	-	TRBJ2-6	TGCGCCAGCAGCTTGGCAATCTCTGGGGCCAACGTCCTGACTTTC	CASSLAISGANVLTF
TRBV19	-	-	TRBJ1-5	TGTGCCAGTAGTATACGGGGAATCAATCAGCCCCAGCATTTT	CASSIRGINQPQHF
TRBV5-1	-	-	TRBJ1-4	TGCGCCAGCAGTTTTGCGGGGGACGCTAATGAAAAACTGTTTTTT	CASSFAGDANEKLFF